These T cell receptor beta chains were read from a single sample in a study of CD8 T cells in ankylosing spondylitis. A single record per CDR3 protein comes from TCRdb applying MiXCR to the 5' RACE reads. The sample lists approximately 43,000 distinct CDR3 sequences, 4% seen once, with around 3.6% in the top ten. Sequencing was performed on blood, either unsorted or a sorted T cell fraction (not recorded which). The receptors originated from a female donor with ankylosing spondylitis or in good health (not recorded which). Each CDR3 is given with its conserved first and last residue. D genes are given only for firm matches. Expanded clones are given a class, and other clones once, few, many or no size at all.

>TRBJ2-2|many|-|TRBV9
TGTGCCAGCAGCGTAGCTAGGGGGTCGGGGACCGGGGAGCTGTTTTTT
CASSVARGSGTGELFF
>TRBJ2-3|many|-|TRBV9
TGTGCCAGCAGCGTAGGGAGAGGGGGGGTCTCTGGCACAGATACGCAGTATTTT
CASSVGRGGVSGTDTQYF
>TRBJ2-5|many|-|TRBV9
TGTGCCAGCAGCGTAGGCGGGACAATAAGGGAAGAGACCCAGTACTTC
CASSVGGTIREETQYF
>TRBJ2-1|many|-|TRBV9
TGTGCCAGCAGCGTAGCTTCGGCAGGTATGGTGCAGTTCTTC
CASSVASAGMVQFF
>TRBJ2-1|few|-|TRBV9
TGTGCCAGCAGCGTAGTGCCGGGGGGCCCCTACAATGAGCAGTTCTTC
CASSVVPGGPYNEQFF
>TRBJ1-1|many|-|TRBV21-1
TGTGCCAGCGACCCTGGAGGTTACGACACTGAAGCTTTCTTT
CASDPGGYDTEAFF
>TRBJ2-7|few|-|TRBV9
TGTGCCAGCAGCGCCCCGGGTAGCTTAGAGCAGTACTTC
CASSAPGSLEQYF
>TRBJ2-5|many|-|TRBV9
TGTGCCAGCAGCCTACGGGCAGGGACCCAGTACTTC
CASSLRAGTQYF
>TRBJ2-1|-|TRBD2|TRBV9
TGTGCCAGCAGCGTAGATTTGGGGTTGGCTAGCGGGGACAATGAGCAGTTCTTC
CASSVDLGLASGDNEQFF
>TRBJ2-7|many|TRBD1|TRBV9
TGTGCCAGCAGCGCAGGGGGGACAGGGGCCTACGAGCAGTACTTC
CASSAGGTGAYEQYF
>TRBJ1-2|-|-|TRBV9
TGTGCCAGCAGCCGATCAGGGGCGGATGGCTACACCTTC
CASSRSGADGYTF
>TRBJ2-3|many|TRBD2|TRBV9
TGTGCCAGCAGCGTAGTAAGCGGGGATCAAGATACGCAGTATTTT
CASSVVSGDQDTQYF
>TRBJ2-7|many|-|TRBV9
TGTGCCAGCAGCGTAGGCTCCGATGTAACGGGGGAGCAGTACTTC
CASSVGSDVTGEQYF
>TRBJ2-4|many|-|TRBV9
TGTGCCAGCAGCACCGCCGAGGGGGACATTCAGTACTTC
CASSTAEGDIQYF
>TRBJ1-1|many|-|TRBV9
TGTGCCAGCAGCGCCGACACTGAAGCTTTCTTT
CASSADTEAFF
>TRBJ2-1|many|TRBD2|TRBV9
TGTGCCAGCAGCGTAGTTAGCGGGGGGCCCGAGCAGTTCTTC
CASSVVSGGPEQFF
>TRBJ1-1|many|TRBD1|TRBV9
TGTGCCAGCAGCTCACAGGGGACTGAAGCTTTCTTT
CASSSQGTEAFF
>TRBJ1-4|many|-|TRBV9
TGTGCCAGCAGCGGGCGAGGGTTGCTAAGTGAAAAACTGTTTTTT
CASSGRGLLSEKLFF
>TRBJ2-2|many|-|TRBV9
TGTGCCAGCAGCGCCCCCCTTTGGGCGGGGACGGGAAGCACCGGGGAGCTGTTTTTT
CASSAPLWAGTGSTGELFF
>TRBJ2-7|many|TRBD2|TRBV9
TGTGCCAGCAGCCCGGGACTAGCGGGGGCCTACGAGCAGTACTTC
CASSPGLAGAYEQYF
>TRBJ2-3|many|TRBD2|TRBV9
TGTGCCAGCAGCGTCGGGACTAAGGAGTATACGCAGTATTTT
CASSVGTKEYTQYF
>TRBJ2-1|many|TRBD2|TRBV9
TGTGCCAGCAGCGCTCTAGCGGGGGATGACGAGCAGTTCTTC
CASSALAGDDEQFF
>TRBJ2-7|-|-|TRBV9
TGTGCCAGCAGCGGCGGGGCCACCTACGAGCAGTACTTC
CASSGGATYEQYF
>TRBJ2-1|many|-|TRBV9
TGTGCCAGCGGGGGGGGGCTCTACAATGAGCAGTTCTTC
CASGGGLYNEQFF
>TRBJ2-3|many|-|TRBV9
TGTGCCAGCAACACTGGCGGACCGAGCACAGATACGCAGTATTTT
CASNTGGPSTDTQYF
>TRBJ1-6|medium-sized|-|TRBV9
TGTGCCAGCAGCCGTCATAATTCACCCCTCCACTTT
CASSRHNSPLHF
>TRBJ2-5|few|TRBD2|TRBV9
TGTGCCAGCAGCGCCGGGACTAGCGGGGGGACGCAAGAGACCCAGTACTTC
CASSAGTSGGTQETQYF
>TRBJ2-7|many|TRBD2|TRBV9
TGTGCCAGCAGCGTAGGCCCAGGAGCGGGGGGATCCTACGAGCAGTACTTC
CASSVGPGAGGSYEQYF
>TRBJ2-7|many|-|TRBV9
TGTGCCAGCAGCGTGAGAGACGAATATATCCCCTACGAGCAGTACTTC
CASSVRDEYIPYEQYF
>TRBJ1-5|medium-sized|-|TRBV9
TGTGCCAGCAGCTTGCAGGGGTCCCCGGAGCCCCAGCATTTT
CASSLQGSPEPQHF
>TRBJ2-4|many|-|TRBV9
TGTGCCAGCAGCGAGGGGCACGGAAAAAACATTCAGTACTTC
CASSEGHGKNIQYF
>TRBJ1-5|many|-|TRBV9
TGTGCCAGCAGCGTAGAGGGCAGCCCGAATCAGCCCCAGCATTTT
CASSVEGSPNQPQHF
>TRBJ2-1|many|TRBD1|TRBV9
TGTGCCAGCAGCCCGCGAGGGGGCTCTGGCTACAATGAGCAGTTCTTC
CASSPRGGSGYNEQFF
>TRBJ2-7|many|TRBD2|TRBV9
TGTGCCAGCAGCCCCCAATCAGCGGGGCCGGGCTACGAGCAGTACTTC
CASSPQSAGPGYEQYF
>TRBJ2-1|many|-|TRBV9
TGTGCCAGCAGCCCGCATCCCTTTCTGGGTGAGCAGTTCTTC
CASSPHPFLGEQFF
>TRBJ1-2|many|-|TRBV9
TGTGCCAGCAGCGTAGCGACAGCTAGCTATGGCTACACCTTC
CASSVATASYGYTF
>TRBJ2-7|many|-|TRBV9
TGTGCCAGCAGCGTAGGGCAGGGATCCCACGAGCAGTACTTC
CASSVGQGSHEQYF